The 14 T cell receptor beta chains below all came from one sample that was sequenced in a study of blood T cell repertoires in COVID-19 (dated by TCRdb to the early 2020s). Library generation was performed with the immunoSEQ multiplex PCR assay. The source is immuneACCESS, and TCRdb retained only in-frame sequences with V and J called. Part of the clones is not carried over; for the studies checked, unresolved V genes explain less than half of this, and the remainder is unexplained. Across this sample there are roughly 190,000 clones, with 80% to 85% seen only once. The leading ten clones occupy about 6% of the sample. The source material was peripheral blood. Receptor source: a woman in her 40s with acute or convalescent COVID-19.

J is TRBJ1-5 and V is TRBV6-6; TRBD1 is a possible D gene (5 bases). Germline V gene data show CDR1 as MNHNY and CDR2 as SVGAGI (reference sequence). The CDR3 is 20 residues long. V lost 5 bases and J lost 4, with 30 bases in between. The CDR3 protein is CASSRFSLGQGGWRNQPQHF. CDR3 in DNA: TGTGCCAGCAGTCGGTTTAGCTTGGGGCAGGGTGGTTGGCGGAATCAGCCCCAGCATTTT.

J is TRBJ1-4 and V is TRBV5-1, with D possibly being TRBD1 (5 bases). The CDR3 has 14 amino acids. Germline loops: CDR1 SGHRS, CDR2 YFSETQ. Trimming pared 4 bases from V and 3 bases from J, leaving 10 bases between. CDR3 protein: CASSLGTPNEKLFF. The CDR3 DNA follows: TGCGCCAGCAGCCTCGGGACTCCTAATGAAAAACTGTTTTTT.

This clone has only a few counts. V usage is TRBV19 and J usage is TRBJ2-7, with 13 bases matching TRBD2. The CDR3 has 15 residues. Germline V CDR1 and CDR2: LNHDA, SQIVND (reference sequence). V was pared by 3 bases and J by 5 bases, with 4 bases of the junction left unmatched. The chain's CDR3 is CASSIWTSGGDEQYF. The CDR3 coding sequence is TGTGCCAGTAGTATCTGGACTAGCGGGGGAGACGAGCAGTACTTC.

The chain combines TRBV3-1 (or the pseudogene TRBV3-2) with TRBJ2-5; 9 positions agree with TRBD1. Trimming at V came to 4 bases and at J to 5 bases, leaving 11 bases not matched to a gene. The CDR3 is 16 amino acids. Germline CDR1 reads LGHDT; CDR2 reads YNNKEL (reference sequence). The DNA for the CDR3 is TGTGCCAGCAGCCGGAACCCGGGACAGGGATCGGAGACCCAGTACTTC. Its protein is CASSRNPGQGSETQYF.

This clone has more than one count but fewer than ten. CDR3 sequence reads: CATRPTSGEAYEQYF. The CDR3 region has the DNA TGTGCCACCCGGCCGACTAGCGGTGAAGCCTACGAGCAGTACTTC. This chain connects TRBV24-1 to TRBJ2-7; TRBD2 matches 9 bases. V shed 9 bases, J shed 2 bases, and the junction held 10 bases outside the gene matches. The length of the CDR3 is 15 residues. Germline V lookup: CDR1 KGHDR, CDR2 SFDVKD.

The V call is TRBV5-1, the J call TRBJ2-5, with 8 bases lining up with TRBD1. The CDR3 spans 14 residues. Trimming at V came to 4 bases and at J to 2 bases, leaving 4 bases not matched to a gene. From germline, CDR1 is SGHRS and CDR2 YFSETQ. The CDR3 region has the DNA TGCGCCAGCAGCCCGGGACAGGATCAAGAGACCCAGTACTTC. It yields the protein CASSPGQDQETQYF.

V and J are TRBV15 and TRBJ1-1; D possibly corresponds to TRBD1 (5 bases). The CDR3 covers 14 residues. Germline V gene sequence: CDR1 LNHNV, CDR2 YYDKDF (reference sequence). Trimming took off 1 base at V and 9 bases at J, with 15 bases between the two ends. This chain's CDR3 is CATSRVRGTEKAFF. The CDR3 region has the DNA TGTGCCACCAGCAGAGTTCGCGGGACGGAGAAAGCTTTCTTT.

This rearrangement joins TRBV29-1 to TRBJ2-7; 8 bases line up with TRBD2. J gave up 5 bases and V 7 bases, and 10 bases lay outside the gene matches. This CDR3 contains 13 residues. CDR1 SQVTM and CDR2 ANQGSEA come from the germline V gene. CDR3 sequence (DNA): TGCAGCGCAAGACTAGCGCCGAGTGACGAGCAGTACTTC. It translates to CSARLAPSDEQYF.

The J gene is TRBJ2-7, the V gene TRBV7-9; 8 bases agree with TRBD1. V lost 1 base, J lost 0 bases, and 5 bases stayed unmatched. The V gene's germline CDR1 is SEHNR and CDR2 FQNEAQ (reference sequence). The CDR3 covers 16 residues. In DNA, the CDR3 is TGTGCCAGCAGCTTAGGGGACAGGTCGTCCTCCTACGAGCAGTACTTC. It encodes CASSLGDRSSSYEQYF.

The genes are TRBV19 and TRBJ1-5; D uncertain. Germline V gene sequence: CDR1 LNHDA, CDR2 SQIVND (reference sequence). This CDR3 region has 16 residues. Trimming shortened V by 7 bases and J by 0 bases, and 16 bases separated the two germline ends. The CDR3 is CASNPTRADSNQPQHF. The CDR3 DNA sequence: TGTGCCAGTAATCCCACGCGGGCAGATAGCAATCAGCCCCAGCATTTT.

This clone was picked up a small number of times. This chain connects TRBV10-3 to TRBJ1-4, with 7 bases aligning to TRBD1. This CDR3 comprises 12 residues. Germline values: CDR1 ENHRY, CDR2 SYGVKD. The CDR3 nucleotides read TGTGCTACAGGGGAAGTAAATGAAAAACTGTTTTTT. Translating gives CATGEVNEKLFF.

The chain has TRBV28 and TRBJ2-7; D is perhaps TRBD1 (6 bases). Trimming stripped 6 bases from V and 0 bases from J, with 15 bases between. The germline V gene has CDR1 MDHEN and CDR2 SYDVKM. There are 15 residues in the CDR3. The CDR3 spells CASREGRQVSYEQYF. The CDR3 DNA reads TGTGCCAGCAGAGAAGGGAGACAGGTCTCCTACGAGCAGTACTTC.

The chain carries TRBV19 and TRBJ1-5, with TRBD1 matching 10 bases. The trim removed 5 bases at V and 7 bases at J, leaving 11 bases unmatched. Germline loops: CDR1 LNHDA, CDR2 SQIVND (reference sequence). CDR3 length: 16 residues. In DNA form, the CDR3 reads TGTGCCAGTAGTGTCTATGGGGACAGGGGTATACAGCCCCAGCATTTT. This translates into CASSVYGDRGIQPQHF.

The CDR3 DNA reads TGTGCCTTGACAGGGGCCCCGAGGACCGGGGAGCTGTTTTTT. Protein sequence: CALTGAPRTGELFF. The J gene is TRBJ2-2, the V gene TRBV30; 8 nucleotides align to TRBD1. The CDR3 has 14 residues. From germline, CDR1 is GTSNPN and CDR2 SVGIG (reference sequence). The J segment lost 5 bases and the V segment lost 7 bases, leaving 9 bases of the junction unmatched.